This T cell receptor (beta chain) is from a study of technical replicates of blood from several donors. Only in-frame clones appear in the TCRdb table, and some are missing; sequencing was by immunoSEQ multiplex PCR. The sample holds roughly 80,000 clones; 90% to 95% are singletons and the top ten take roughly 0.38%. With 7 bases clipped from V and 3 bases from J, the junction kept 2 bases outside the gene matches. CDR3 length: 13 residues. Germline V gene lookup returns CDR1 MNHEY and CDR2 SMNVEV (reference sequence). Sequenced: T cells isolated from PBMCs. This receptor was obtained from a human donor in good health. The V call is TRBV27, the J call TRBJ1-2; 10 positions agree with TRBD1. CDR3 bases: TGTGCCAGCATGGGACAGGGGTACTATGGCTACACCTTC. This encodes CASMGQGYYGYTF.